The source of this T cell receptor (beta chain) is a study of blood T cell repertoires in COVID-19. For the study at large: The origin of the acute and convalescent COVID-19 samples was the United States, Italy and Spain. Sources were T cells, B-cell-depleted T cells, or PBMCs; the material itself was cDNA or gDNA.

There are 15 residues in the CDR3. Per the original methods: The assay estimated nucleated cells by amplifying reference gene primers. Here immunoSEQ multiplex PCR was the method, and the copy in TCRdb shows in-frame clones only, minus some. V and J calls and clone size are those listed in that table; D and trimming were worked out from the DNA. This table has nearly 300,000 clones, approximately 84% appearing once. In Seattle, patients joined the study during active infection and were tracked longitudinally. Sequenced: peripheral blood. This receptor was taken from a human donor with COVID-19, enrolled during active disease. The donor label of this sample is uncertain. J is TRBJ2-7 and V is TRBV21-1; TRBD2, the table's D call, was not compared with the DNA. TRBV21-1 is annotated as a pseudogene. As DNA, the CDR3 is TGTGCCAGCAGCGTCCAGGGACTCTGGTACTACGAGCAGTACTTC. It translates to CASSVQGLWYYEQYF.